The 14 T cell receptor beta chains below were found in one sample sequenced in a study of T cell responses to AZD1222 COVID-19 vaccine. TCRdb's table, derived via immunoSEQ multiplex PCR, lists solely in-frame clones and lacks some. The profile shows 120,000 to 150,000 clones, around 84% of them singletons. The input for sequencing was peripheral blood, taken 28 days after the second AZD1222 dose. The source is an adult who received the AZD1222 COVID-19 vaccine.

The rearrangement links TRBV28 to TRBJ1-4; no clear D. V lost 4 bases and J 0 bases, leaving 9 bases between the germline ends. CDR1 MDHEN and CDR2 SYDVKM come from the germline V gene. The length of the CDR3 is 15 residues. CDR3 residues: CASSSQRTTNEKLFF. CDR3 coding DNA: TGTGCCAGCAGTTCCCAGCGAACAACTAATGAAAAACTGTTTTTT.

This clone appeared a few times. This chain joins TRBV7-9 and TRBJ2-1, with 7 bases identical to TRBD2. This CDR3 is built from 13 residues. V lost 4 bases to trimming and J lost 6 bases; unmatched junction nucleotides: 3. Looked up from germline, CDR1 is SEHNR and CDR2 is FQNEAQ (reference sequence). CDR3 in amino acids: CASSSGTTNEQFF. The CDR3 coding sequence is TGTGCCAGCAGCTCTGGGACTACCAATGAGCAGTTCTTC.

The CDR3 nucleotides are TGTGCCAGCAGCTTTGTCGCAGGCGCAGATACGCAGTATTTT. As protein: CASSFVAGADTQYF. The J gene is TRBJ2-3, the V gene TRBV5-6, with no clear D. The CDR3 is made up of 14 amino acids. V was shortened by 2 bases and J by 4 bases, with 11 bases between the two germline ends. Germline lookup yields CDR1 SGHDT and CDR2 YYEEEE.

This clone was seen more than once but under ten times. The V and J genes are TRBV5-6 and TRBJ2-3; D remains ambiguous. This CDR3 has 12 amino acids. Looked up from germline, CDR1 is SGHDT and CDR2 is YYEEEE. Trimming cost V 5 bases and J 4 bases, with 8 bases left between them. CDR3 coding DNA: TGTGCCAGCAGGGGGTTTGCAGATACGCAGTATTTT. Translating gives CASRGFADTQYF.

The gene calls are TRBV10-1 and TRBJ2-5, with 8 bases matching TRBD1. The CDR3 is 14 residues long. The J segment lost 3 bases and the V segment lost 3 bases, leaving 3 bases of the junction unmatched. Germline assignment: CDR1 WNHNN and CDR2 SYGVQD (reference sequence). CDR3 sequence (DNA): TGCGCCAGCAGTGACTCGACAGGGGAAGAGACCCAGTACTTC. Translated, it gives CASSDSTGEETQYF.

The rearrangement links TRBV6-1 to TRBJ1-6, with D perhaps TRBD1 (6 bases). Trimming removed 1 base at V and 0 bases at J, with 10 bases between. Germline V gives CDR1 MNHNS, CDR2 SASEGT. This CDR3 has 17 amino acids. CDR3 bases: TGTGCCAGCAGTGAAGGGCAGGGGAGCTCCTATAATTCACCCCTCCACTTT. It encodes CASSEGQGSSYNSPLHF.

The chain couples TRBV11-1 to TRBJ2-1, with 7 bases fitting TRBD2. The J segment lost 8 bases and the V segment lost 5 bases, leaving 15 bases of the junction unmatched. The length of the CDR3 is 16 residues. Germline CDR1 reads SGHAT; CDR2 reads FQDESV (reference sequence). The DNA of the CDR3 is TGTGCCAGCAGCGCAGGCTCCGGGGAGGGCCCCGATGAGCAGTTCTTC. Protein sequence: CASSAGSGEGPDEQFF.

This clone was detected a few times. The chain couples TRBV6-5 to TRBJ1-6; D is unclear. This CDR3 contains 13 residues. Germline CDR1 and CDR2: MNHEY and SVGAGI. With 10 bases removed from V and 7 bases from J, the gap between germline ends came to 14 bases. CDR3: CATSWASNSPLHF. DNA of the CDR3: TGTGCCACCTCATGGGCATCAAATTCACCCCTCCACTTT.

This chain connects TRBV28 to TRBJ2-5, with 8 bases aligning to TRBD2. The CDR3 loop spans 17 amino acids. Germline V lookup: CDR1 MDHEN, CDR2 SYDVKM. Unmatched junction bases numbered 16, after V lost 5 bases and J lost 5 bases. The CDR3 sequence is CASSLSLEVSGDETQYF. CDR3 DNA: TGTGCCAGCAGTCTTTCCCTCGAGGTTAGCGGGGATGAGACCCAGTACTTC.

The chain combines TRBV15 with TRBJ2-3; maybe TRBD2 (6 bases). V lost 0 bases and J lost 2, with 18 bases in between. Germline V CDR1 and CDR2: LNHNV, YYDKDF (reference sequence). This CDR3 region has 18 residues. CDR3 sequence reads: CATSRDLLVADLTDTQYF. The CDR3 DNA follows: TGTGCCACCAGCAGAGATCTTCTCGTAGCGGACCTCACAGATACGCAGTATTTT.

The chain employs TRBV19 and TRBJ1-2, with D possibly being TRBD1 (6 bases). The CDR3 runs to 13 residues. V shed 10 bases and J shed 3 bases, with 15 bases lying between them. Germline CDR1 is LNHDA and CDR2 is SQIVND (reference sequence). The CDR3 loop reads CATRTERDYGYTF. The CDR3, as DNA: TGTGCCACCCGGACAGAGAGGGACTATGGCTACACCTTC.

V is TRBV4-1 and J is TRBJ1-4; D uncertain. The CDR3 loop spans 14 amino acids. The V end lost 4 bases, the J end lost 5 bases, and 11 bases lay between the germline ends. Germline loops: CDR1 MGHRA, CDR2 YSYEKL. CDR3 loop: CASSPAVVNEKLFF. CDR3 sequence (DNA): TGCGCCAGCAGCCCCGCGGTGGTCAATGAAAAACTGTTTTTT.

The V call is TRBV28, the J call TRBJ2-7; no clear D. This CDR3 contains 13 residues. Between the trimmed V and J ends, which lost 3 bases and 2 bases, there was a span of 8 bases. The germline V gene encodes CDR1 MDHEN and CDR2 SYDVKM. The CDR3 protein is CASSFPKPYEQYF. The CDR3 DNA sequence: TGTGCCAGCAGTTTCCCCAAGCCCTACGAGCAGTACTTC.

The chain links TRBV3-1 (or the pseudogene TRBV3-2) to TRBJ2-7; possibly TRBD2 for D (6 bases). The CDR3 contains 13 residues. Trimming removed 8 bases from V and 9 bases from J, with 20 bases in between. The germline V gene encodes CDR1 LGHDT and CDR2 YNNKEL (reference sequence). Here the CDR3 reads CASGSTAGLSQYF. CDR3 bases: TGTGCCAGCGGGTCGACGGCGGGACTCTCGCAGTACTTC.